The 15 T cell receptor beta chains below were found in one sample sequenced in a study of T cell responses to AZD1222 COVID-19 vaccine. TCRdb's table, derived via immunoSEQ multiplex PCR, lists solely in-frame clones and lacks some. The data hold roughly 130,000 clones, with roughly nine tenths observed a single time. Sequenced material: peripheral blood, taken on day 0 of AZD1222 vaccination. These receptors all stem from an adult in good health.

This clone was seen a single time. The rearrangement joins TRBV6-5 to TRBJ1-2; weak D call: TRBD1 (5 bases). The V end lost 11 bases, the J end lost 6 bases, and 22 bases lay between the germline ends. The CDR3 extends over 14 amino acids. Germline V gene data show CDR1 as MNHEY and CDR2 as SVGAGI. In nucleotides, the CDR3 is TGTGCCTCGTGGGACCTGGGGAGGTTGGATGGCTACACCTTC. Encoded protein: CASWDLGRLDGYTF.

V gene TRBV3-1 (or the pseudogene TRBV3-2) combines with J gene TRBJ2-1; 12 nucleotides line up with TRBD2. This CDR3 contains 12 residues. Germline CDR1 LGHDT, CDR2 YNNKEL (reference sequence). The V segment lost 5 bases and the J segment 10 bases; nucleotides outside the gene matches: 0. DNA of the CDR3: TGTGCCAGCAGCGGACTAGCGGGGGAGCAGTTCTTC. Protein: CASSGLAGEQFF.

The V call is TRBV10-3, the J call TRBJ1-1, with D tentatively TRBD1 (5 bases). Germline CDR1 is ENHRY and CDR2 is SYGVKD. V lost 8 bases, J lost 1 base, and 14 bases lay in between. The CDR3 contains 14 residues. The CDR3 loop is CAIGEGQKNTEAFF. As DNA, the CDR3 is TGTGCCATCGGGGAGGGGCAAAAGAACACTGAAGCTTTCTTT.

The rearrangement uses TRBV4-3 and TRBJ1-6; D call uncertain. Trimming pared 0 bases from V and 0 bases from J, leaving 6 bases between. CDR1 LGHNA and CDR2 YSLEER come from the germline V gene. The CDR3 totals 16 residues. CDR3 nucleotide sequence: TGCGCCAGCAGCCAAGATCCTAGCTCCTATAATTCACCCCTCCACTTT. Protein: CASSQDPSSYNSPLHF.

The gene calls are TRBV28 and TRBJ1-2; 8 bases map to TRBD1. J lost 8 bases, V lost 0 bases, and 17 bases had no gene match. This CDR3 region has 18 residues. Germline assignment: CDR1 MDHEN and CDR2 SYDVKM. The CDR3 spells CASSLWYSRDRNIEGYTF. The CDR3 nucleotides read TGTGCCAGCAGTTTATGGTACTCCCGGGACAGGAATATCGAAGGCTACACCTTC.

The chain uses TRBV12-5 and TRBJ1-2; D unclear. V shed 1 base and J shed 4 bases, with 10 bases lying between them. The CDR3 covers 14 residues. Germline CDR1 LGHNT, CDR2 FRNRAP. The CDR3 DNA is TGTGCTAGTGGTTTGGACTGGGCGGCCTATGGCTACACCTTC. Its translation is CASGLDWAAYGYTF. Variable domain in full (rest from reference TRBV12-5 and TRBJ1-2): DARVTQTPRHKVTEMGQEVTMRCQPILGHNTVFWYRQTMMQGLELLAYFRNRAPLDDSGMPKDRFSAEMPDATLATLKIQPSEPRDSAVYFCASGLDWAAYGYTFGSGTRLTVV.

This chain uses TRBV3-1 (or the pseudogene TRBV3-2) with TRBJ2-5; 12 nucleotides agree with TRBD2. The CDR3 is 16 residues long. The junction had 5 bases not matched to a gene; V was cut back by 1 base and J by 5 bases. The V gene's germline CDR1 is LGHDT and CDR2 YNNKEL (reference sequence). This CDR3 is CASSQGTSGAGETQYF. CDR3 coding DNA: TGTGCCAGCAGCCAAGGGACTAGCGGGGCGGGTGAGACCCAGTACTTC.

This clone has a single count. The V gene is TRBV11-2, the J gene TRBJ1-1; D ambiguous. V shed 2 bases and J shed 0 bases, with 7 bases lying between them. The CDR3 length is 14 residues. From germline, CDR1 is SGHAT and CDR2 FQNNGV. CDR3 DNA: TGTGCCAGCAGCTTACAGGTTATGAACACTGAAGCTTTCTTT. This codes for CASSLQVMNTEAFF.

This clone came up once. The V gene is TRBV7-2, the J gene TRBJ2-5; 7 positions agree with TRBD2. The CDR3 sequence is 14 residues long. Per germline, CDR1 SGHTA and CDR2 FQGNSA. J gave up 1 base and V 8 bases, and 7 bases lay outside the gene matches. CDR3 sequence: CASGSASGQETQYF. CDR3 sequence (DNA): TGTGCCAGCGGCTCGGCTAGCGGCCAAGAGACCCAGTACTTC.

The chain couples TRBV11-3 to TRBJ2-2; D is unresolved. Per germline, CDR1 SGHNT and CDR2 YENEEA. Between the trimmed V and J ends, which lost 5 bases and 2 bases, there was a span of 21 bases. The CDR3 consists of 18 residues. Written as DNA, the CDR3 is TGTGCCAGCAGCAATCCTTCGGCCACCTTTTCCAACACCGGGGAGCTGTTTTTT. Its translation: CASSNPSATFSNTGELFF. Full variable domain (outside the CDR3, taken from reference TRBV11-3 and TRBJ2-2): EAGVVQSPRYKIIEKKQPVAFWCNPISGHNTLYWYLQNLGQGPELLIRYENEEAVDDSQLPKDRFSAERLKGVDSTLKIQPAELGDSAVYLCASSNPSATFSNTGELFFGEGSRLTVL.

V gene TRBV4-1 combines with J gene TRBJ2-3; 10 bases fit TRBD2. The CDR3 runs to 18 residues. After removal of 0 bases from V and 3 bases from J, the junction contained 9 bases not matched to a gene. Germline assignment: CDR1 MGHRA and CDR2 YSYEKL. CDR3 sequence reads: CASSQEGPSGRSTDTQYF. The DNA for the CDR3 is TGCGCCAGCAGCCAAGAAGGGCCTAGCGGGAGAAGTACAGATACGCAGTATTTT.

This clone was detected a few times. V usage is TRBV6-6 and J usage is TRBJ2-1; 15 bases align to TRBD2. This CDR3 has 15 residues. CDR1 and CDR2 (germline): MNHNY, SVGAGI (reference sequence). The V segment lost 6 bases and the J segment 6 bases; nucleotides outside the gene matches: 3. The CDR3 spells CASSGLAGGGNEQFF. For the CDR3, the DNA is TGTGCCAGCAGCGGACTAGCGGGAGGGGGCAATGAGCAGTTCTTC.

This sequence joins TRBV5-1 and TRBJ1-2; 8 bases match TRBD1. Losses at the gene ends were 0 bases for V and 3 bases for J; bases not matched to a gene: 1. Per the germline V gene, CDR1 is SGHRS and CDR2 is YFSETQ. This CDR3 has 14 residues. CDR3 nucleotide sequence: TGCGCCAGCAGCTTGGAGGGACAGGACTATGGCTACACCTTC. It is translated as CASSLEGQDYGYTF.

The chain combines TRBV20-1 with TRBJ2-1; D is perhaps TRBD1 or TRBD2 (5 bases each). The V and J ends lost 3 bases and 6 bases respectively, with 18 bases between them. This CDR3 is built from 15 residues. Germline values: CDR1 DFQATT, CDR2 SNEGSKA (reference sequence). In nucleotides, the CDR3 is TGCAGTGCTAGTTTGGGACCTATAAGTTCCAATGAGCAGTTCTTC. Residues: CSASLGPISSNEQFF.

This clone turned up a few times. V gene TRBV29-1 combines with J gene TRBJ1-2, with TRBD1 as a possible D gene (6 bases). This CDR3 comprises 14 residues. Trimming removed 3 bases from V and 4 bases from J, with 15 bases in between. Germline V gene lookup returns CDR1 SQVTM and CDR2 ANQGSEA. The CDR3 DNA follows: TGCAGCGTTGAGGTGCAGGGGAGACGCTATGGCTACACCTTC. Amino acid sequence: CSVEVQGRRYGYTF.